Listed below are T cell receptor beta chains from one sample, sequenced in a study of blood T cell repertoires in COVID-19. Sequencing used immunoSEQ multiplex PCR; TCRdb keeps in-frame clones, though not all of them. The table lists about 240,000 clones, 87% of them singletons. Sample: peripheral blood. All receptors derive from a man in his sixties who had recovered from COVID-19. CDR3s include the opening cysteine and the closing phenylalanine or tryptophan. The D gene is left open where the match is weak. Some rows have no size entry. The others give once, few or many, or a class for an expanded clone.

cdr3_nt: TGTGCCAGCAGTTACTCGTGGACAGGGTATAATGAAAAACTGTTTTTT; cdr3_aa: CASSYSWTGYNEKLFF; clone_size: .; v_call: TRBV6-5; j_call: TRBJ1-4; d_call: TRBD1
cdr3_nt: TGTGCCAGCAGTCCTAATATTCCAGGGTCAGAGACCCAGTACTTC; cdr3_aa: CASSPNIPGSETQYF; clone_size: few; v_call: TRBV6-5; j_call: TRBJ2-5; d_call: .
cdr3_nt: TGTGCCAGTAGGAGTCAGGGGCTTAACTATGGCTACACCTTC; cdr3_aa: CASRSQGLNYGYTF; clone_size: .; v_call: TRBV19; j_call: TRBJ1-2; d_call: .
cdr3_nt: TGCGCCAGCAGCCAGCAACTAGCGGGGGTTTACAATGAGCAGTTCTTC; cdr3_aa: CASSQQLAGVYNEQFF; clone_size: .; v_call: TRBV4-1; j_call: TRBJ2-1; d_call: TRBD2
cdr3_nt: TGTGCCACAGGGACTCAGAATTACAATGAGCAGTTCTTC; cdr3_aa: CATGTQNYNEQFF; clone_size: .; v_call: TRBV5-4; j_call: TRBJ2-1; d_call: .
cdr3_nt: TGTGCCTGGAGTGCGAGTGCAGATACGCAGTATTTT; cdr3_aa: CAWSASADTQYF; clone_size: .; v_call: TRBV30; j_call: TRBJ2-3; d_call: .
cdr3_nt: TGTGCCAGCAGTTATGGGGACATCCTTTACGAGCAGTACTTC; cdr3_aa: CASSYGDILYEQYF; clone_size: .; v_call: TRBV28; j_call: TRBJ2-7; d_call: .
cdr3_nt: TGTGCCAGTAGTATATCAGGGGACTATGGCTACACCTTC; cdr3_aa: CASSISGDYGYTF; clone_size: .; v_call: TRBV19; j_call: TRBJ1-2; d_call: .
cdr3_nt: TGTGCCAGCAGCGCATACGGTAACAGGGCCTTGTACTTC; cdr3_aa: CASSAYGNRALYF; clone_size: .; v_call: TRBV7-9; j_call: TRBJ2-4; d_call: .
cdr3_nt: TGCGCCAGCAGCTTGCTTTCGGATGAAAAACTGTTTTTT; cdr3_aa: CASSLLSDEKLFF; clone_size: .; v_call: TRBV5-1; j_call: TRBJ1-4; d_call: .
cdr3_nt: TGTGCCAGCAGCTTGGCCGGGGGGGGGCACGAAGAGACCCAGTACTTC; cdr3_aa: CASSLAGGGHEETQYF; clone_size: .; v_call: TRBV5-6; j_call: TRBJ2-5; d_call: TRBD2
cdr3_nt: TGTGCCAGCAGCGGCGGCGGACAGTCGTTTTCACCCCTCCACTTT; cdr3_aa: CASSGGGQSFSPLHF; clone_size: .; v_call: TRBV5-8; j_call: TRBJ1-6; d_call: .
cdr3_nt: TGTGCCAGCAGCCAAGAACAGAGGGTAATGGACATTCAGTACTTC; cdr3_aa: CASSQEQRVMDIQYF; clone_size: once; v_call: TRBV4-2; j_call: TRBJ2-4; d_call: .
cdr3_nt: TGTGCCAGCAGGCTTAATTCAGGACAAAATTATGGCTACACCTTC; cdr3_aa: CASRLNSGQNYGYTF; clone_size: .; v_call: TRBV2; j_call: TRBJ1-2; d_call: .
cdr3_nt: TGTGCCAGTAGTGTAAACAGGGGAGGAGGAGAGACCCAGTACTTC; cdr3_aa: CASSVNRGGGETQYF; clone_size: .; v_call: TRBV19; j_call: TRBJ2-5; d_call: .
cdr3_nt: TGTGCCAGCAGCCAGCGCTACGAGCAGTACTTC; cdr3_aa: CASSQRYEQYF; clone_size: once; v_call: TRBV3-1/TRBV3-2; j_call: TRBJ2-7; d_call: .
cdr3_nt: TGTGCCAGCAGCTCGACGGGAGACTCCAACACCGGGGAGCTGTTTTTT; cdr3_aa: CASSSTGDSNTGELFF; clone_size: .; v_call: TRBV7-6; j_call: TRBJ2-2; d_call: .
cdr3_nt: TGTGCCACCAGCAGAGTACTGAGAGATTCACCCCTCCACTTT; cdr3_aa: CATSRVLRDSPLHF; clone_size: .; v_call: TRBV15; j_call: TRBJ1-6; d_call: .
cdr3_nt: TGCGCCAGCAGCTTCCAGGGGGGAAAGTCCGGGGAGCTGTTTTTT; cdr3_aa: CASSFQGGKSGELFF; clone_size: .; v_call: TRBV5-1; j_call: TRBJ2-2; d_call: .
cdr3_nt: TGTGCCAGCTCACCAAGCGGGGGCTCCTACAATGAGCAGTTCTTC; cdr3_aa: CASSPSGGSYNEQFF; clone_size: .; v_call: TRBV18; j_call: TRBJ2-1; d_call: TRBD2
cdr3_nt: TGTGCCAGCAGCTTAGGGCCGGGTAGGAGAGGCACTGAAGCTTTCTTT; cdr3_aa: CASSLGPGRRGTEAFF; clone_size: .; v_call: TRBV7-6; j_call: TRBJ1-1; d_call: .
cdr3_nt: TGTGCCAGCAGTTCAGAAGGGGGAAGGTCACCCCTCCACTTT; cdr3_aa: CASSSEGGRSPLHF; clone_size: .; v_call: TRBV2; j_call: TRBJ1-6; d_call: .
cdr3_nt: TGTGCCAGCAGCTTGGTAGTGCAAGCTAACTATGGCTACACCTTC; cdr3_aa: CASSLVVQANYGYTF; clone_size: .; v_call: TRBV5-5; j_call: TRBJ1-2; d_call: .
cdr3_nt: TGTGCCAGCAGCTTGGGGACAGGGCTAGCTTTCTTT; cdr3_aa: CASSLGTGLAFF; clone_size: .; v_call: TRBV5-6; j_call: TRBJ1-1; d_call: TRBD1
cdr3_nt: TGTGCCAGCAGTCTCAAGGACACATTCACCTCTGGGGCCAACGTCCTGACTTTC; cdr3_aa: CASSLKDTFTSGANVLTF; clone_size: .; v_call: TRBV6-6; j_call: TRBJ2-6; d_call: .
cdr3_nt: TGTGCCAGCAGAGGACAGGGGGTCTATGGCTACACCTTC; cdr3_aa: CASRGQGVYGYTF; clone_size: .; v_call: TRBV5-8; j_call: TRBJ1-2; d_call: TRBD1
cdr3_nt: TGTGCCAGTTGCGGACAGGGGCGTTTCGAGCAGTACTTC; cdr3_aa: CASCGQGRFEQYF; clone_size: once; v_call: TRBV19; j_call: TRBJ2-7; d_call: TRBD1
cdr3_nt: TGCGCCAGCAGCTTGGGAGGGGGAGTTCAGCCCCAGCATTTT; cdr3_aa: CASSLGGGVQPQHF; clone_size: .; v_call: TRBV5-1; j_call: TRBJ1-5; d_call: .
cdr3_nt: TGTGCCAGCAGCTTAGTGGGCAGAGATACGCAGTATTTT; cdr3_aa: CASSLVGRDTQYF; clone_size: .; v_call: TRBV11-2; j_call: TRBJ2-3; d_call: .
cdr3_nt: TGTGCCAGTACCAAAGGATTGACAGGGCTGGATGAAAAACTGTTTTTT; cdr3_aa: CASTKGLTGLDEKLFF; clone_size: .; v_call: TRBV19; j_call: TRBJ1-4; d_call: TRBD1
cdr3_nt: TGTGCCAGCAGCGTGGTGGGGCCCGGGGAGCTGTTTTTT; cdr3_aa: CASSVVGPGELFF; clone_size: .; v_call: TRBV2; j_call: TRBJ2-2; d_call: .
cdr3_nt: TGTGCCAGCAGCACCCAGGGCGCGAGGGGCCCAGGGGTGTTTTTT; cdr3_aa: CASSTQGARGPGVFF; clone_size: .; v_call: TRBV11-2; j_call: TRBJ1-4; d_call: .
cdr3_nt: TGTGCCAGCGCCGACAGTCATCAGCCCCAGCATTTT; cdr3_aa: CASADSHQPQHF; clone_size: once; v_call: TRBV28; j_call: TRBJ1-5; d_call: .
cdr3_nt: TGCGCCAGCAGCCCTATCGGGACAAACCTAAAAGAGACCCAGTACTTC; cdr3_aa: CASSPIGTNLKETQYF; clone_size: .; v_call: TRBV5-1; j_call: TRBJ2-5; d_call: .
cdr3_nt: TGTGCCAGCAGCTTGAGTACTAGCGAAAAACTGTTTTTT; cdr3_aa: CASSLSTSEKLFF; clone_size: .; v_call: TRBV7-9; j_call: TRBJ1-4; d_call: .
cdr3_nt: TGTGCCAGCAGCTTGGGTACAGGGTACTATGGCTACACCTTC; cdr3_aa: CASSLGTGYYGYTF; clone_size: .; v_call: TRBV5-6; j_call: TRBJ1-2; d_call: .
cdr3_nt: TGTGCCTGGAACCCGGGACACAATTCTTCACCCCTCCACTTT; cdr3_aa: CAWNPGHNSSPLHF; clone_size: .; v_call: TRBV30; j_call: TRBJ1-6; d_call: .
cdr3_nt: TGCGCCAGCAGCTTGGCTGACAGCAGGAACACCGGGGAGCTGTTTTTT; cdr3_aa: CASSLADSRNTGELFF; clone_size: .; v_call: TRBV5-1; j_call: TRBJ2-2; d_call: .
cdr3_nt: TGTGCCAGCAGCACACGACAGGGACAACAAGAGACCCAGTACTTC; cdr3_aa: CASSTRQGQQETQYF; clone_size: once; v_call: TRBV11-2; j_call: TRBJ2-5; d_call: TRBD1
cdr3_nt: TGTGCCTGGAGTCGCGCAGGGGCTGGGGCCAACGTCCTGACTTTC; cdr3_aa: CAWSRAGAGANVLTF; clone_size: .; v_call: TRBV30; j_call: TRBJ2-6; d_call: .
cdr3_nt: TGTGCCAGCAGCCAAGCCGGAGGACAGTCCAATCAGCCCCAGCATTTT; cdr3_aa: CASSQAGGQSNQPQHF; clone_size: .; v_call: TRBV3-1/TRBV3-2; j_call: TRBJ1-5; d_call: .
cdr3_nt: TGTGCCAGCAGTAGGACAACCACAGATACGCAGTATTTT; cdr3_aa: CASSRTTTDTQYF; clone_size: once; v_call: TRBV2; j_call: TRBJ2-3; d_call: .
cdr3_nt: TGTGCCAGCAGCCCGGGACTAGCGGGGGGGCGTGATACGCAGTATTTT; cdr3_aa: CASSPGLAGGRDTQYF; clone_size: .; v_call: TRBV3-1/TRBV3-2; j_call: TRBJ2-3; d_call: TRBD2
cdr3_nt: TGTGCCAGCAGCTTGGGCAGTTTCGGGGAGCTGTTTTTT; cdr3_aa: CASSLGSFGELFF; clone_size: .; v_call: TRBV11-2; j_call: TRBJ2-2; d_call: .
cdr3_nt: TGTGCCAGCAGCCGAGAGGAACTAGCGTCTGAGCAGTTCTTC; cdr3_aa: CASSREELASEQFF; clone_size: .; v_call: TRBV4-2; j_call: TRBJ2-1; d_call: TRBD2
cdr3_nt: TGTGCCAGCAGCAAAGGTGAAGGGGACAATCAGCCCCAGCATTTT; cdr3_aa: CASSKGEGDNQPQHF; clone_size: .; v_call: TRBV21-1; j_call: TRBJ1-5; d_call: .